Each of the 28 T cell receptor beta chains below was sequenced from the same sample in a study of blood T cell repertoires in COVID-19. The repertoire was sequenced with immunoSEQ multiplex PCR; TCRdb's copy has only in-frame clones and lacks some. The top ten hold around 8.5% of the sample, which has over 110,000 clones, around 81% seen once. Sequencing was done on a sample of peripheral blood. The source is a human donor in a cohort sampled during active COVID-19.

This rearrangement joins TRBV3-1 (or the pseudogene TRBV3-2) to TRBJ2-6; the match to TRBD1 covers 12 bases. Germline V gene lookup returns CDR1 LGHDT and CDR2 YNNKEL (reference sequence). This CDR3 is built from 17 residues. V shed 1 base, J shed 3 bases, and the junction held 1 base outside the gene matches. DNA for the CDR3: TGTGCCAGCAGCCAAGGGGACAGGGGGCTTGGGGCCAACGTCCTGACTTTC. It encodes CASSQGDRGLGANVLTF.

The chain employs TRBV5-1 and TRBJ2-7; TRBD2 aligns across 8 bases. Trimming at V came to 4 bases and at J to 4 bases, leaving 10 bases not matched to a gene. The CDR3 runs to 15 residues. Germline CDR1 SGHRS, CDR2 YFSETQ. The CDR3 loop reads CASSPGTSFSYEQYF. CDR3 sequence (DNA): TGCGCCAGCAGCCCGGGGACTAGTTTCTCGTACGAGCAGTACTTC.

J is TRBJ2-3 and V is TRBV3-1 (or the pseudogene TRBV3-2); 7 nucleotides line up with TRBD2. V dropped 6 bases and J dropped 1; count of bases not matched to a gene: 7. The CDR3 consists of 15 residues. Germline CDR1 reads LGHDT; CDR2 reads YNNKEL (reference sequence). As DNA, the CDR3 is TGTGCCAGCAGTTCCACTAGCGACGGCACAGATACGCAGTATTTT. Protein sequence: CASSSTSDGTDTQYF.

J is TRBJ2-7 and V is TRBV2; TRBD2 agrees at 8 bases. J lost 9 bases, V lost 3 bases, and 1 base had no gene match. The CDR3 extends over 11 amino acids. CDR1 is SNHLY and CDR2 is FYNNEI in the germline V gene. The CDR3 sequence is CASSDGRGQYF. CDR3 nucleotide sequence: TGTGCCAGCAGTGACGGGAGGGGGCAGTACTTC.

The chain links TRBV5-4 to TRBJ2-7, with TRBD1 matching over 10 bases. This CDR3 spans 15 amino acids. The J segment lost 3 bases and the V segment lost 4 bases, leaving 7 bases of the junction unmatched. Germline CDR1 is SGHNT and CDR2 is YYREEE (reference sequence). Here the CDR3 reads CASSADRGKDYEQYF. DNA for the CDR3: TGTGCCAGCAGCGCGGACAGGGGGAAGGACTACGAGCAGTACTTC.

The rearrangement joins TRBV19 to TRBJ2-7, with 7 bases fitting TRBD1. V shed 7 bases and J 0 bases; nucleotides not matched to a gene: 9. This CDR3 region has 15 residues. Germline V CDR1 and CDR2: LNHDA, SQIVND (reference sequence). The CDR3 coding sequence is TGTGCCAGTAAATACTCGGGACAGAGCTCCTACGAGCAGTACTTC. Amino acids: CASKYSGQSSYEQYF.

This clone has only a few counts. The chain combines TRBV28 with TRBJ1-1, with 7 bases lining up with TRBD1. Germline CDR1 reads MDHEN; CDR2 reads SYDVKM. The CDR3 runs to 13 residues. The V segment lost 9 bases and the J segment 0 bases; nucleotides outside the gene matches: 4. CDR3 DNA sequence: TGTGCCAGTCAGGACAGGTTGAACACTGAAGCTTTCTTT. Translation gives CASQDRLNTEAFF.

The V gene is TRBV18, the J gene TRBJ2-3; 7 nucleotides agree with TRBD2. The CDR3 loop spans 15 amino acids. After removal of 2 bases from V and 4 bases from J, the junction contained 6 bases not matched to a gene. CDR1 is KGHSH and CDR2 is LQKENI in the germline V gene. In nucleotides, the CDR3 is TGTGCCAGCTCACCATCGGGACTACCTCCAGATACGCAGTATTTT. The encoded protein is CASSPSGLPPDTQYF.

This clone was seen more than once but under ten times. This chain joins TRBV7-9 and TRBJ2-7, with D maybe TRBD2 (6 bases). The germline gives CDR1 SEHNR, CDR2 FQNEAQ (reference sequence). The CDR3 runs 15 residues. V gave up 4 bases and J gave up 0 bases, with 13 bases separating them. The CDR3 loop is CASSSTGTLSYEQYF. In DNA form, the CDR3 reads TGTGCCAGCAGCTCGACCGGGACTCTCTCCTACGAGCAGTACTTC.

The chain has TRBV19 and TRBJ2-5; 11 nucleotides match TRBD1. The J segment lost 4 bases and the V segment lost 3 bases, leaving 4 bases of the junction unmatched. The CDR3 runs to 15 residues. Germline V gene lookup returns CDR1 LNHDA and CDR2 SQIVND (reference sequence). CDR3 sequence reads: CASSMRDRGGETQYF. The CDR3 region has the DNA TGTGCCAGTAGTATGCGGGACAGGGGGGGAGAGACCCAGTACTTC.

The chain joins TRBV6-5 to TRBJ1-1; D perhaps matches TRBD1 (6 bases). This CDR3 contains 14 residues. Germline CDR1 and CDR2: MNHEY and SVGAGI. Trimming cost V 6 bases and J 4 bases, with 15 bases left between them. This CDR3 reads CASSIGGFSTEAFF. The CDR3 bases are TGTGCCAGCAGCATAGGGGGATTTAGCACTGAAGCTTTCTTT.

The chain uses TRBV14 and TRBJ2-1; 11 nucleotides match TRBD2. Germline lookup yields CDR1 SGHDN and CDR2 FVKESK. V lost 3 bases to trimming and J lost 4 bases; unmatched junction nucleotides: 2. The CDR3 sequence is 15 residues long. The CDR3 nucleotides read TGTGCCAGCAGCCAGGGGACTAGCGGTTACAATGAGCAGTTCTTC. Amino acids: CASSQGTSGYNEQFF.

This chain links TRBV5-1 with TRBJ2-7, with D possibly being TRBD1 (6 bases). CDR1 and CDR2 (germline): SGHRS, YFSETQ. The CDR3 extends over 17 amino acids. Trimming stripped 2 bases from V and 3 bases from J, with 21 bases between. CDR3 loop: CASSFTGNSNMFYEQYF. Here the CDR3 DNA reads TGCGCCAGCAGCTTTACAGGGAACTCGAATATGTTCTACGAGCAGTACTTC.

This rearrangement joins TRBV19 to TRBJ2-1; D gene ambiguous. Trimming stripped 5 bases from V and 0 bases from J, with 8 bases between. The CDR3 has 14 residues. The V gene's germline CDR1 is LNHDA and CDR2 SQIVND (reference sequence). CDR3 bases: TGTGCCAGTAGTGGCGGAAGCTCCTACAATGAGCAGTTCTTC. Translated, it gives CASSGGSSYNEQFF.

The chain joins TRBV6-5 to TRBJ2-3; possible D gene TRBD2, 5 bases. The CDR3 contains 15 residues. Germline CDR1 MNHEY, CDR2 SVGAGI. V was clipped by 6 bases and J by 0 bases, with 13 bases between them. The CDR3 DNA reads as TGTGCCAGCAGCAGAGCGGCACTAAGCACAGATACGCAGTATTTT. Translating it yields CASSRAALSTDTQYF.

This chain connects TRBV18 to TRBJ2-1, with D perhaps matching TRBD1 (6 bases). The V and J ends lost 6 bases and 9 bases respectively, with 12 bases between them. The CDR3 covers 12 residues. Germline V gene sequence: CDR1 KGHSH, CDR2 LQKENI. CDR3 sequence reads: CASSPTGLEQFF. The CDR3 region has the DNA TGTGCCAGCTCCCCCACAGGGCTTGAGCAGTTCTTC.

The genes are TRBV28 and TRBJ1-3, with TRBD1 matching 7 bases. CDR3 length: 14 amino acids. CDR1 and CDR2 (germline): MDHEN, SYDVKM. J gave up 7 bases and V 4 bases, and 7 bases lay outside the gene matches. CDR3 sequence reads: CASSSPGGRNTIYF. Written as DNA, the CDR3 is TGTGCCAGCAGTTCGCCAGGGGGTCGGAACACCATATATTTT.

The chain has TRBV7-9 and TRBJ2-7; TRBD1 matches 10 bases. After removal of 1 base from V and 9 bases from J, the junction contained 12 bases not matched to a gene. Germline V lookup: CDR1 SEHNR, CDR2 FQNEAQ (reference sequence). This CDR3 is built from 16 residues. The CDR3, as DNA: TGTGCCAGCAGCTTAGGCCGGGACAGGGGATTTTTACGGCAGTACTTC. As protein: CASSLGRDRGFLRQYF.

This clone was seen more than once but under ten times. The V and J genes are TRBV9 and TRBJ1-6, with D unresolved. Per the germline V gene, CDR1 is SGDLS and CDR2 is YYNGEE. The CDR3 totals 15 residues. The V end lost 8 bases, the J end lost 6 bases, and 18 bases lay between the germline ends. CDR3 bases: TGTGCCAGTTCTAAGATGGGCGCGGGTAATTCACCCCTCCACTTT. As protein: CASSKMGAGNSPLHF.

The chain uses TRBV12-3 or TRBV12-4 and TRBJ1-1, with 8 bases lining up with TRBD1. CDR3 length: 12 residues. The V and J ends lost 3 bases and 8 bases, in that order; junction bases with no gene match: 2. The CDR3 nucleotides are TGTGCCAGCAGTTTGGACAGGGACGAAGCTTTCTTT. Amino acid sequence: CASSLDRDEAFF.

V usage is TRBV6-2 or TRBV6-3 and J usage is TRBJ2-7; D is ambiguous. Trimming shortened V by 0 bases and J by 6 bases, and 21 bases separated the two germline ends. CDR1 MNHEY and CDR2 SVGEGT come from the germline V gene. This CDR3 spans 17 amino acids. CDR3 in amino acids: CASSYSADRPRLGEQYF. As DNA, the CDR3 is TGTGCCAGCAGTTACTCGGCAGACCGTCCCCGACTTGGCGAGCAGTACTTC.

The chain employs TRBV29-1 and TRBJ2-3; a weak D match, TRBD1 (6 bases). Trimming left V 6 bases short and J 3 bases short, with 13 bases between. The V gene's germline CDR1 is SQVTM and CDR2 ANQGSEA. This CDR3 spans 13 amino acids. The DNA for the CDR3 is TGCAGCGTGTCCCCGACAGGTACAGATACGCAGTATTTT. Protein sequence: CSVSPTGTDTQYF.

The chain carries TRBV7-3 and TRBJ2-3; 12 bases align to TRBD2. V trimming: 0 bases; J trimming: 8 bases; junction bases outside the gene matches: 12. The CDR3 is made up of 18 amino acids. Germline CDR1 reads SGHTA; CDR2 reads FQGTGA. The CDR3 spells CASSLTRTSGTRNGTQYF. The CDR3 region has the DNA TGTGCCAGCAGCTTAACCAGGACTAGCGGGACAAGGAATGGTACGCAGTATTTT. Variable domain in full (rest from reference TRBV7-3 and TRBJ2-3): GAGVSQTPSNKVTEKGKYVELRCDPISGHTALYWYRQSLGQGPEFLIYFQGTGAADDSGLPNDRFFAVRPEGSVSTLKIQRTERGDSAVYLCASSLTRTSGTRNGTQYFGPGTRLTVL.

The table lists this clone with a count of one. The chain is built from TRBV7-2 and TRBJ2-7; D gene unclear. The V gene lost 2 bases and the J gene lost 3 bases, with 5 bases spanning the gap. Germline lookup yields CDR1 SGHTA and CDR2 FQGNSA. The CDR3 contains 12 residues. The CDR3 nucleotides read TGTGCCAGCAGCTTAAACAGCTACGAGCAGTACTTC. Translating gives CASSLNSYEQYF.

The chain is built from TRBV7-3 and TRBJ1-3; tentatively, D is TRBD1 (6 bases). Germline assignment: CDR1 SGHTA and CDR2 FQGTGA. Between the trimmed V and J ends, which lost 5 bases and 2 bases, there was a span of 16 bases. CDR3 length: 16 residues. CDR3 nucleotides: TGTGCCAGCAGCCCCGCGGGGGCAGGGCCTGGAAACACCATATATTTT. This encodes CASSPAGAGPGNTIYF.

This clone has just a few counts. The V and J genes are TRBV27 and TRBJ1-2; tentative D call: TRBD1 (6 bases). This CDR3 has 14 residues. Germline CDR1 reads MNHEY; CDR2 reads SMNVEV (reference sequence). V was clipped by 6 bases and J by 8 bases, with 19 bases between them. CDR3 amino acids: CASRGVQGTRGYTF. The CDR3 DNA reads TGTGCCAGCAGGGGAGTACAGGGTACGAGGGGCTACACCTTC.

The table lists this clone with a few counts. V is TRBV19 and J is TRBJ1-2, with 7 bases lining up with TRBD1. Germline V lookup: CDR1 LNHDA, CDR2 SQIVND (reference sequence). The CDR3 runs 15 residues. Trimming cost V 2 bases and J 5 bases; bases outside gene matches: 8. CDR3 amino acids: CASSITQGQSYGYTF. As DNA, the CDR3 is TGTGCCAGTAGTATAACCCAGGGACAGTCTTATGGCTACACCTTC. The variable domain in full, with the rest retrieved from reference TRBV19 and TRBJ1-2, is DGGITQSPKYLFRKEGQNVTLSCEQNLNHDAMYWYRQDPGQGLRLIYYSQIVNDFQKGDIAEGYSVSREKKESFPLTVTSAQKNPTAFYLCASSITQGQSYGYTFGSGTRLTVV.

This clone was seen a handful of times. The chain links TRBV19 to TRBJ2-3; 8 bases are shared with TRBD2. Germline V gene lookup returns CDR1 LNHDA and CDR2 SQIVND (reference sequence). The CDR3 loop spans 12 amino acids. The ends lost 3 bases at V and 9 bases at J; junction bases unmatched: 2. The CDR3 bases are TGTGCCAGTAGTATCGCGGGGGGAACGCAGTATTTT. Its translation: CASSIAGGTQYF.